This TCR beta chain derives from a study of blood T cells in healthy people across ages. General study findings and limits: Diversity was higher, and naive CD4+ cells more numerous, in long-lived donors than in aged donors.

This clonotype was detected ten times or more. The antigen is undetermined. The authors ran a second PCR of 7 to 11 cycles using a sample-barcoded 5' primer and a J-beta primer mix. Using its own MiXCR run on the 5' RACE reads, TCRdb lists one record per CDR3 protein. The sample lists roughly 640,000 distinct CDR3 sequences, roughly 31% seen once, with about 15% in the top ten. CDR3 length: 13 amino acids. V lost 2 bases and J lost 1, with 5 bases in between. Per germline, CDR1 ENHRY and CDR2 SYGVKD. Sequencing used blood. The TCR sequence derives from a woman aged 80 or over in good health. This sequence joins TRBV10-3 and TRBJ1-2; D gene ambiguous. The CDR3 spells CAISEQDNYGYTF. The CDR3 coding sequence is TGTGCCATCAGTGAGCAGGATAACTATGGCTACACCTTC.